This is a list of T cell receptor beta chains from one sample in a study of T-cell memory formation after mild COVID-19. TCRdb passed the 5' RACE reads through MiXCR, listing each CDR3 protein once. The sample contains 470,000 or so distinct CDR3 sequences, around a quarter of which appear only once. Sequences were obtained from PBMCs or a T cell subset sorted from them (not recorded which). Receptors originate from an adult woman who had mild COVID-19 (a few samples of this study predate the infection). Cell type and time point are not known. The CDR3 runs from the conserved cysteine through the conserved F or W. The order of the fields is clone size, D gene, J gene, V gene, CDR3 DNA, CDR3 protein. The D gene is left open where the match is weak. Not every row has a clone size; where given, it reads once, few, many or a size class.

size: -
D: TRBD1
J: TRBJ2-7
V: TRBV10-3
DNA: TGTGCCATCAGTGACCAGGGGGCCCCACCCTACGAGCAGTACTTC
CDR3: CAISDQGAPPYEQYF

size: -
D: TRBD1
J: TRBJ2-7
V: TRBV18
DNA: TGTGCCAGCTCACCTCTGATCGGTGGGACAGGGGAGAATGAGTACTTC
CDR3: CASSPLIGGTGENEYF

size: -
D: -
J: TRBJ2-1
V: TRBV6-2/TRBV6-3
DNA: TGTGCCAGCAGTTTTTCCACAGTAGTCTCCTACAATGAGCAGTTCTTC
CDR3: CASSFSTVVSYNEQFF

size: few
D: -
J: TRBJ2-5
V: TRBV18
DNA: TGTGCCAGCTCACGGGGCAGGGGAGAGACCCAGTACTTC
CDR3: CASSRGRGETQYF

size: few
D: -
J: TRBJ2-1
V: TRBV7-3
DNA: TGTGCCAGCAGCTTCACCCTCGACGGATACAATGAGCAGTTCTTC
CDR3: CASSFTLDGYNEQFF

size: few
D: -
J: TRBJ2-2
V: TRBV19
DNA: TGTGCCAGTAGTATATACACCGGGGAGCTGTTTTTT
CDR3: CASSIYTGELFF

size: few
D: -
J: TRBJ2-4
V: TRBV7-8
DNA: TGTGCCAGCAGCTCGGACTCTAGGGTCAAAAACATTCAGTACTTC
CDR3: CASSSDSRVKNIQYF

size: few
D: -
J: TRBJ1-2
V: TRBV12-3/TRBV12-4
DNA: TGTGCCAGCAGTTTCGGTGGCTATGGCTACACCTTC
CDR3: CASSFGGYGYTF

size: -
D: -
J: TRBJ2-1
V: TRBV12-3/TRBV12-4
DNA: TGTGCCAGCGACGAAGGATACAATGAGCAGTTCTTC
CDR3: CASDEGYNEQFF

size: -
D: TRBD1
J: TRBJ1-3
V: TRBV5-1
DNA: TGCGCCAGCAGCTCCACAGGGGCGAAAGGAAACACCATATATTTT
CDR3: CASSSTGAKGNTIYF

size: -
D: -
J: TRBJ1-2
V: TRBV3-1
DNA: TGTGCCAGCAGCCAAAGTAAGGGGAGCTACACCTTC
CDR3: CASSQSKGSYTF

size: -
D: TRBD2
J: TRBJ2-7
V: TRBV7-6
DNA: TGTGCCAGCAGCTTAGCGGGATCTAGCGGGGACTTGACCTACGAGCAGTACTTC
CDR3: CASSLAGSSGDLTYEQYF

size: -
D: -
J: TRBJ2-1
V: TRBV12-3/TRBV12-4
DNA: TGTGCCAGCAGTTTAGGGGTTCACAATGAGCAGTTCTTC
CDR3: CASSLGVHNEQFF

size: -
D: TRBD1
J: TRBJ1-2
V: TRBV5-1
DNA: TGCGCCAGCAGCGTACGGGACAGGGATAACTATGGCTACACCTTC
CDR3: CASSVRDRDNYGYTF

size: -
D: TRBD1
J: TRBJ2-3
V: TRBV23-1
DNA: TGCGCCAGCTCAATGACAGGGGGCGATCTCACAGATACGCAGTATTTT
CDR3: CASSMTGGDLTDTQYF

size: -
D: TRBD2
J: TRBJ2-5
V: TRBV7-2
DNA: TGTGCCAGCAGCCGAGCTTGGACTAGCGGGAGCCCCAGTCCACAAGAGACCCAGTACTTC
CDR3: CASSRAWTSGSPSPQETQYF

size: -
D: TRBD1
J: TRBJ1-1
V: TRBV20-1
DNA: TGCAGTGCTACAGCAGGGGGCCTTGAAGCTTTCTTT
CDR3: CSATAGGLEAFF

size: few
D: -
J: TRBJ2-2
V: TRBV12-3/TRBV12-4
DNA: TGTGCCAGCAGCGAGGGACCCGGGGAGCTGTTTTTT
CDR3: CASSEGPGELFF

size: -
D: -
J: TRBJ1-6
V: TRBV20-1
DNA: TGCAGTGCTAGAGATCGAGATGGCACAGATAATTCACCCCTCCACTTT
CDR3: CSARDRDGTDNSPLHF

size: -
D: TRBD1
J: TRBJ2-1
V: TRBV18
DNA: TGTGCCAGCTCACCACCAACCGACAGGGGCGGTGAGCAGTTCTTC
CDR3: CASSPPTDRGGEQFF

size: -
D: -
J: TRBJ1-1
V: TRBV5-5
DNA: TGTGCCAGCAGCTTGGGAGGGTCGCTTAGTACTGAAGCTTTCTTT
CDR3: CASSLGGSLSTEAFF

size: few
D: -
J: TRBJ2-5
V: TRBV7-9
DNA: TGTGCCAGCAGCCTCGACGCCGCCAAGACCCAGTACTTC
CDR3: CASSLDAAKTQYF

size: few
D: TRBD1
J: TRBJ1-2
V: TRBV5-1
DNA: TGCGCCAGCAGGGTTACAGGGGGCCCTAACTATGGCTACACCTTC
CDR3: CASRVTGGPNYGYTF

size: -
D: TRBD1
J: TRBJ1-5
V: TRBV20-1
DNA: TGCAGTGCCTGGGACAGGGGAAACAATCAGCCCCAGCATTTT
CDR3: CSAWDRGNNQPQHF

size: many
D: TRBD2
J: TRBJ2-7
V: TRBV5-1
DNA: TGCGCCAGCAGCCCGACGACTAGCGGATTCTACGAGCAGTACTTC
CDR3: CASSPTTSGFYEQYF

size: -
D: TRBD2
J: TRBJ2-1
V: TRBV7-9
DNA: TGTGCCAGCAGCTTAGCGGTTAGCGGGAACGTGTACAATGAGCAGTTCTTC
CDR3: CASSLAVSGNVYNEQFF

size: -
D: -
J: TRBJ2-7
V: TRBV30
DNA: TGTGCCTGGAGTTCAGACAGTGCCCCCTACGAGCAGTACTTC
CDR3: CAWSSDSAPYEQYF

size: once
D: -
J: TRBJ1-1
V: TRBV24-1
DNA: TGTGCCACCAGTGACCCAGGGCCTTACATGAACACTGAAGCTTTCTTT
CDR3: CATSDPGPYMNTEAFF

size: few
D: -
J: TRBJ2-1
V: TRBV7-2
DNA: TGTGCCAGCAGCCCCGAGAACAAGGACAATGAGCAGTTCTTC
CDR3: CASSPENKDNEQFF

size: -
D: -
J: TRBJ2-1
V: TRBV7-9
DNA: TGTGCCAGCAGCTTAGGGGTTCCTCACAATGAGCAGTTCTTC
CDR3: CASSLGVPHNEQFF

size: few
D: -
J: TRBJ1-2
V: TRBV12-3/TRBV12-4
DNA: TGTGCCAGCAGTTTCGGTCTGACCTATGGCTACACCTTC
CDR3: CASSFGLTYGYTF

size: -
D: -
J: TRBJ2-2
V: TRBV3-1
DNA: TGTGCCAGCAGCCACCTAGCGAACACCGGGGAGCTGTTTTTT
CDR3: CASSHLANTGELFF

size: -
D: -
J: TRBJ2-7
V: TRBV12-3/TRBV12-4
DNA: TGTGCCAGCAGTTCCTCTAGGGATGGCTACGAGCAGTACTTC
CDR3: CASSSSRDGYEQYF

size: few
D: -
J: TRBJ1-5
V: TRBV13
DNA: TGTGCCAGCAGCGTCGGGATGTCAGATGATCCCCAGCATTTT
CDR3: CASSVGMSDDPQHF

size: -
D: -
J: TRBJ2-1
V: TRBV2
DNA: TGTGCCGGGGGAGCGGATCGCAGCTCCTACAATGAGCAGTTCTTC
CDR3: CAGGADRSSYNEQFF

size: few
D: -
J: TRBJ2-7
V: TRBV7-9
DNA: TGTGCCAGCAGCTTCCTAAGTAGCGGTGCCCACGAGCAGTACTTC
CDR3: CASSFLSSGAHEQYF

size: few
D: -
J: TRBJ1-1
V: TRBV5-6
DNA: TGTGCCAGCAGCTTTAGGGGACGGGGCTGGTTCACTGAAGCTTTCTTT
CDR3: CASSFRGRGWFTEAFF

size: -
D: -
J: TRBJ2-2
V: TRBV7-7
DNA: TGTGCTAGCCGACCTCGAGGCAGCGCGAACACCGGGGAGCTGTTTTTT
CDR3: CASRPRGSANTGELFF

size: -
D: TRBD1
J: TRBJ1-1
V: TRBV20-1
DNA: TGCAGTGCTAGCGGGACAGGTGGCTTACACACTGAAGCTTTCTTT
CDR3: CSASGTGGLHTEAFF

size: -
D: TRBD1
J: TRBJ1-2
V: TRBV11-2
DNA: TGTGCCAGCAGCTTAGCCCCGGGACAGGGTGGATATGGCTACACCTTC
CDR3: CASSLAPGQGGYGYTF

size: few
D: -
J: TRBJ1-1
V: TRBV6-1
DNA: TGTGCCAGCAGTGAAACCAGGGGCCTGGCGGGAACTGAAGCTTTCTTT
CDR3: CASSETRGLAGTEAFF

size: few
D: -
J: TRBJ2-1
V: TRBV5-1
DNA: TGCGCCAGCAGCTTGGGTGGGGGAGGACAGTACAATGAGCAGTTCTTC
CDR3: CASSLGGGGQYNEQFF

size: -
D: -
J: TRBJ2-2
V: TRBV12-3/TRBV12-4
DNA: TGTGCCAGCAGATCTTTTAACGGGGAGCTGTTTTTT
CDR3: CASRSFNGELFF

size: -
D: -
J: TRBJ2-7
V: TRBV6-5
DNA: TGTGCCAGCAGTTACTCGTTAGGTCTCGACAGGCCTAGGGGAGAGCAGTACTTC
CDR3: CASSYSLGLDRPRGEQYF

size: few
D: TRBD1
J: TRBJ2-4
V: TRBV14
DNA: TGTGCCAGCAGCCAAACAGGGGGAATGGACATTCAGTACTTC
CDR3: CASSQTGGMDIQYF

size: once
D: -
J: TRBJ2-7
V: TRBV5-1
DNA: TGCGCCAGCAGCTTGGGGATAGAGTCCTACGAGCAGTACTTC
CDR3: CASSLGIESYEQYF

size: few
D: -
J: TRBJ2-1
V: TRBV9
DNA: TGTGCCAGCAGCGCCCCGGACAGCGGACCCTACAATGAGCAGTTCTTC
CDR3: CASSAPDSGPYNEQFF

size: -
D: TRBD2
J: TRBJ2-1
V: TRBV20-1
DNA: TGCAGTGCTGATACCATGGGGACTAGCGGGAGAGGATCCTACAATGAGCAGTTCTTC
CDR3: CSADTMGTSGRGSYNEQFF

size: -
D: -
J: TRBJ2-1
V: TRBV4-1
DNA: TGCGCCAGCAGCCAAGGACAGTTGAAACTCTACAATGAGCAGTTCTTC
CDR3: CASSQGQLKLYNEQFF